These 10 T cell receptor beta chains were all obtained from the same sample, sequenced in a study of blood T cell repertoires in COVID-19 (TCRdb year 2020). The library came from the immunoSEQ multiplex PCR assay. TCRdb retrieved this table from immuneACCESS and kept in-frame rearrangements only. Not all clones are present; in checked studies, unresolved V genes account for under half, and no reason is known for the remainder. Here the sample has under 150,000 clones; approximately 82% occur a single time. The leading ten clones occupy 9.5% to 10% of the sample. The sequenced sample consisted of peripheral blood. The receptors derive from a man aged 40-55 years with active or convalescent COVID-19.

The rearrangement uses TRBV5-4 and TRBJ2-7, with 9 bases matching TRBD1. The CDR3 runs 16 residues. V shed 0 bases and J 7 bases; nucleotides not matched to a gene: 11. The germline V gene has CDR1 SGHNT and CDR2 YYREEE (reference sequence). CDR3 protein: CASSLGVGTGTREQYF. CDR3 nucleotide sequence: TGTGCCAGCAGCTTGGGGGTCGGGACAGGGACGCGGGAGCAGTACTTC. Full variable domain (missing parts from reference TRBV5-4 and TRBJ2-7): ETGVTQSPTHLIKTRGQQVTLRCSSQSGHNTVSWYQQALGQGPQFIFQYYREEENGRGNFPPRFSGLQFPNYSSELNVNALELDDSALYLCASSLGVGTGTREQYFGPGTRLTVT.

V gene TRBV9 combines with J gene TRBJ1-1; TRBD1 matches 8 bases. The junction had 3 bases not matched to a gene; V was cut back by 3 bases and J by 2 bases. Per the germline V gene, CDR1 is SGDLS and CDR2 is YYNGEE. The CDR3 length is 14 residues. The CDR3 loop reads CASSAGQGNTEAFF. The CDR3 DNA follows: TGTGCCAGCAGCGCCGGACAGGGTAACACTGAAGCTTTCTTT.

The chain is built from TRBV10-3 and TRBJ1-1; no reliable D call. Trimming removed 0 bases at V and 4 bases at J, with 9 bases between. CDR1 is ENHRY, CDR2 SYGVKD, per germline. This CDR3 comprises 14 residues. DNA for the CDR3: TGTGCCATCAGTGAGTCGCGGGGAGGCACTGAAGCTTTCTTT. Residues: CAISESRGGTEAFF.

The chain links TRBV6-1 to TRBJ2-1; D might be TRBD2 (5 bases). Trimming left V 2 bases short and J 7 bases short, with 12 bases between. CDR1 MNHNS and CDR2 SASEGT come from the germline V gene. The CDR3 runs to 14 residues. The CDR3 DNA reads as TGTGCCAGCAGTGAAATAACGGGAAGAAATGAGCAGTTCTTC. Translated: CASSEITGRNEQFF.

The V gene is TRBV29-1, the J gene TRBJ2-2, with TRBD1 identical over 8 bases. Per germline, CDR1 SQVTM and CDR2 ANQGSEA. J lost 6 bases, V lost 5 bases, and 5 bases had no gene match. The CDR3 length is 13 residues. The CDR3 coding sequence is TGCAGCGTTATCGGACAGGGTGCCGGGGAGCTGTTTTTT. It yields the protein CSVIGQGAGELFF.

The V gene is TRBV9, the J gene TRBJ2-3, with TRBD2 matching over 9 bases. Per germline, CDR1 SGDLS and CDR2 YYNGEE. The CDR3 sequence is 18 residues long. J was trimmed by 0 bases and V by 4 bases; bases with no gene match: 12. CDR3 nucleotides: TGTGCCAGCAGCCCTTTGGCGGGGGGGCCCCTAAGCACAGATACGCAGTATTTT. Encoded protein: CASSPLAGGPLSTDTQYF.

The rearrangement uses TRBV18 and TRBJ1-1, with D tentatively TRBD1 (5 bases). The ends were cut back, 3 bases at V and 11 bases at J, with 16 bases in the middle. This CDR3 region has 13 residues. Germline V lookup: CDR1 KGHSH, CDR2 LQKENI. The CDR3 DNA reads TGTGCCAGCTCACCGGGGCAGAAGCAAGGGGCTTTCTTT. Translation gives CASSPGQKQGAFF.

V usage is TRBV29-1 and J usage is TRBJ1-1; a possible D gene is TRBD1 (6 bases). This CDR3 is built from 13 residues. V gave up 7 bases and J gave up 3 bases, with 15 bases separating them. Germline assignment: CDR1 SQVTM and CDR2 ANQGSEA. The CDR3 DNA reads as TGCAGCGCAACGGACAGCCTTCACACTGAAGCTTTCTTT. This encodes CSATDSLHTEAFF.

The CDR3, as DNA: TGCGCCAGCAGCCTGGGGCCAGGGGCAGAGTATGGCTACACCTTC. Protein product: CASSLGPGAEYGYTF. V and J are TRBV4-3 and TRBJ1-2, with D possibly matching TRBD1 (6 bases). The V end lost 4 bases, the J end lost 5 bases, and 17 bases lay between the germline ends. From germline, CDR1 is LGHNA and CDR2 YSLEER. The CDR3 covers 15 residues.

This chain connects TRBV5-1 to TRBJ2-3; TRBD2 matches at 8 bases. This CDR3 comprises 16 residues. Unmatched junction bases numbered 4, after V lost 1 base and J lost 0 bases. Germline CDR1 and CDR2: SGHRS and YFSETQ. The CDR3, as DNA: TGCGCCAGCAGCTTGACTAGCGGATCTAGCACAGATACGCAGTATTTT. Its translation: CASSLTSGSSTDTQYF.